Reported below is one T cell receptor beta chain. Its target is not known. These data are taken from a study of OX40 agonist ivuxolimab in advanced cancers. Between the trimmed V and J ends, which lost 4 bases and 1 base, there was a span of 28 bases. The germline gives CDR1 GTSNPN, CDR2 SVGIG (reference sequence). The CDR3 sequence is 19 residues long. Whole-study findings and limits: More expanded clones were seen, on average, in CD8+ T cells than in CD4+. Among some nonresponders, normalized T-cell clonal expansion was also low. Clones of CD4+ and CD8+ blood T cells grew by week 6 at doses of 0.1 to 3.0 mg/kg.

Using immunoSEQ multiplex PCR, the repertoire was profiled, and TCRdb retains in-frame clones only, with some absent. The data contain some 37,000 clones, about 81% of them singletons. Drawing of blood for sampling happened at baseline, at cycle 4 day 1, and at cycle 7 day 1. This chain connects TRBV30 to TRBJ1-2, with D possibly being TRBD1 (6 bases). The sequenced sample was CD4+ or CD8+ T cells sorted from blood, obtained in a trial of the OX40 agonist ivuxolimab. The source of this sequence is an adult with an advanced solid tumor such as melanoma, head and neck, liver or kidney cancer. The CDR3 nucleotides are TGTGCCTGGACAGGGGAAGGGCAGGGGCCGTTTTTAATTAACTATGGCTACACCTTC. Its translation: CAWTGEGQGPFLINYGYTF.